The T cell receptor beta chain under discussion was sequenced for a study of PD-L1 blockade in urothelial cancer. The table came from immunoSEQ multiplex PCR; TCRdb's copy has only in-frame clones and leaves some out. The repertoire holds tens of thousands of clones, with around four fifths as singletons. This clone has just a few counts. Germline lookup yields CDR1 ENHRY and CDR2 SYGVKD. The CDR3 length is 15 residues. V trimming: 11 bases; J trimming: 0 bases; junction bases outside the gene matches: 7. Sequences were derived from PBMCs, sampled around atezolizumab (anti-PD-L1) treatment. The TCR sequence derives from a man in his 70s with urothelial cancer. The chain couples TRBV10-3 to TRBJ1-3, with TRBD1 identical over 10 bases. The CDR3 DNA reads as TGTGCCGTAGGACAGGGGGTTTCCTCTGGAAACACCATATATTTT. This encodes CAVGQGVSSGNTIYF.